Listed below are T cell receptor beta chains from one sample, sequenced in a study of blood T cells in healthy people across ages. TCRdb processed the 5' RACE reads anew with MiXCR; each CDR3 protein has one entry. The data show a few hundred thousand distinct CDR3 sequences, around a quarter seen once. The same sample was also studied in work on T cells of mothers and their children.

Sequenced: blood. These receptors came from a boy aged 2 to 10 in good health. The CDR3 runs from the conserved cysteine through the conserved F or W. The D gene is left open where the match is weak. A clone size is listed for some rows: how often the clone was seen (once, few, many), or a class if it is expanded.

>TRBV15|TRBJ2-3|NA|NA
TGTGCCACCAGCATGGGGGATACGCAGTATTTT
CATSMGDTQYF
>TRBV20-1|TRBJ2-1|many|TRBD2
TGCAGTGCTGAGGGACTGACCCCAGGCGGGAGGGTATACAATGAGCAGTTCTTC
CSAEGLTPGGRVYNEQFF
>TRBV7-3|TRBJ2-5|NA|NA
TGTGCCAGCAGCCTAAATCCGGGGACCCGGGAGACCCAGTACTTC
CASSLNPGTRETQYF
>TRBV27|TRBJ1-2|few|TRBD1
TGTGCCAGCCGACAGGGGGCGCGATCGAGCGGCTACACCTTC
CASRQGARSSGYTF
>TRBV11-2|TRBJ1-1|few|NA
TGTGCCAGCAGCTTAAGTCTAGGAAACACTGAAGCTTTCTTT
CASSLSLGNTEAFF
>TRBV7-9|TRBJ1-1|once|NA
TGTGCCAGCAGCCAGAGACAGGCCATGAACACTGAAGCTTTCTTT
CASSQRQAMNTEAFF
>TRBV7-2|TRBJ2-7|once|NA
TGTGCCAGCAGCTTATTGGGGGCGTCCGGGTACGAGCAGTACTTC
CASSLLGASGYEQYF
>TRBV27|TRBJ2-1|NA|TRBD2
TGTGCCAGCAGCCCGGGGGGTGCCTACAATGAGCAGTTCTTC
CASSPGGAYNEQFF
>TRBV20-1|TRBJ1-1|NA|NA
TGCAGTGCTTACTCTGAGGGGGTGGGCACTGAAGCTTTCTTT
CSAYSEGVGTEAFF
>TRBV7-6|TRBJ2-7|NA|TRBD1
TGTGCCAGCAACAATGCTCCCGGGACAGATAGCTACGAGCAGTACTTC
CASNNAPGTDSYEQYF
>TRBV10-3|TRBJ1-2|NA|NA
TGTGCCATCAGAGCTGCAGGGGCTAGCGACTATGGCTACACCTTC
CAIRAAGASDYGYTF
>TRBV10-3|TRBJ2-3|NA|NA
TGTGCCATCAATCCCGGCAGGCTATCCACAGATACGCAGTATTTT
CAINPGRLSTDTQYF
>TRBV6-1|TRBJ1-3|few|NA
TGTGCCAGCAGGCCTTGGGGGGGTGGAAACACCATATATTTT
CASRPWGGGNTIYF
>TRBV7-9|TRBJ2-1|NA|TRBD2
TGTGCCAGCAGCTCCACTGGGACTAGCGGGGTCTACAATGAGCAGTTCTTC
CASSSTGTSGVYNEQFF
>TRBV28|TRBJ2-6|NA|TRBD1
TGTGCCAGCAAAGGACAGGGGGTATACTCTGGGGCCAGCGTCCTGACTTTC
CASKGQGVYSGASVLTF
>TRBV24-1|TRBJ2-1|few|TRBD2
TGTGCCACCAGCGGAGCGGGAGGGCCCACGAGCTCCTACAATGAGCAGTTCTTC
CATSGAGGPTSSYNEQFF
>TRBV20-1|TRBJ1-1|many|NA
TGCAGTGCTAGGCTGAAGACGACTGAAGCTTTCTTT
CSARLKTTEAFF
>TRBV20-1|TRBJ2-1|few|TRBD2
TGCAGTGCTAGAGTGCCCCTAGCGGGAGACAATGAGCAGTTCTTC
CSARVPLAGDNEQFF
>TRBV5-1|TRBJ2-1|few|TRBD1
TGCGCCAGCAGCCCTGGACAGGGGAACCACAATGAGCAGTTCTTC
CASSPGQGNHNEQFF
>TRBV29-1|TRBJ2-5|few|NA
TGCAGCATAACAGGACATCAAGAGACCCAGTACTTC
CSITGHQETQYF
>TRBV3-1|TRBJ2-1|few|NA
TGTGCCAGCAGCCCCTTCGAGGGGGGGCGGTCCTACAATGAGCAGTTCTTC
CASSPFEGGRSYNEQFF
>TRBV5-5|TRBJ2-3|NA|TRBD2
TGTGCCAGCAGCGCCGGGACTAGCGGGGGCGGAGCGCTAGATACGCAGTATTTT
CASSAGTSGGGALDTQYF
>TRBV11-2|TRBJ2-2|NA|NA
TGTGCCAGCAGCTTGACCGGGGGCCCTTACACCGGGGAGCCGTTTTTT
CASSLTGGPYTGEPFF
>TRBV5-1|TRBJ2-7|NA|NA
TGCGCCAGCAGCTTGGTGGGAGACTCCTCGCACGAGCAGTACTTC
CASSLVGDSSHEQYF
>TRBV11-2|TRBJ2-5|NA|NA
TGTGCCAGCAGGGATGGAGAAGGCGACCAAGAGACCCAGTACTTC
CASRDGEGDQETQYF
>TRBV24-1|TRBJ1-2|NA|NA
TGTGCCACCAGTGATCCCCTCTATGGCTACACCTTC
CATSDPLYGYTF
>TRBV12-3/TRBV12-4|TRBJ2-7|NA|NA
TGTGCCAGCAGTTTAGATTGGGTGAGGAGCGAGCAGTACTTC
CASSLDWVRSEQYF
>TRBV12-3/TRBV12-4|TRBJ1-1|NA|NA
TGTGCCAGCAGTCCGAGGGCCCTGAACACTGAAGCTTTCTTT
CASSPRALNTEAFF
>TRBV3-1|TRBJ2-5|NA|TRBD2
TGTGCCAGCAGCCATTATCTGAGCGCGGGGGAAGAGACCCAGTACTTC
CASSHYLSAGEETQYF
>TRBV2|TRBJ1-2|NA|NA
TGTGCCAGCAGTGAAGCTGGTGGGGCGGTCTATGGCTACACCTTC
CASSEAGGAVYGYTF
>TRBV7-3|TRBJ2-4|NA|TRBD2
TGTGCCAGCAGCTTGGGCGGGGGGGACATTCAGTACTTC
CASSLGGGDIQYF
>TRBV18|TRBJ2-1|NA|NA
TGTGCCAGCTCACAGGGACAAGGGGATGAGCAGTTCTTC
CASSQGQGDEQFF
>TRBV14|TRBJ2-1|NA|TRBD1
TGTGCCAGCAGCCCAGCGACAGGGCCTACCTACAATGAGCAGTTCTTC
CASSPATGPTYNEQFF
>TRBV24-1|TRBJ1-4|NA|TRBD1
TGTGCCACCACCGGGACAGGGGACGAAAAACTGTTTTTT
CATTGTGDEKLFF
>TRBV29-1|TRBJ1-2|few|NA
TGCAGCGTTGAAGATCTTGGGACAAAGGTCTATGACTACACCTTC
CSVEDLGTKVYDYTF
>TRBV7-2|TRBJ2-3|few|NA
TGTGCCAGCAGCTTAAAAAAGCGGAGCGCGGCTACAGATACGCAGTATTTT
CASSLKKRSAATDTQYF
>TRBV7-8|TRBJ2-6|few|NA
TGTGCCAGCAGCTTAACTGCACGAGGTGGGGCCAACGTCCTGACTTTC
CASSLTARGGANVLTF
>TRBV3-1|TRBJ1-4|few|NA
TGTGCCAGCGGACTTGCAACTAATGAAAAACTGTTTTTT
CASGLATNEKLFF
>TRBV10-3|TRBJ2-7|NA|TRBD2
TGTGCCATCAGCGGGACTAGCGGGCCGACCTACGAGCAGTACTTC
CAISGTSGPTYEQYF
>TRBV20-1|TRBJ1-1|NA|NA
TGCAGTGCTAGAGGCCGGCAGGGAGTTTACGCTGAAGCTTTCTTT
CSARGRQGVYAEAFF
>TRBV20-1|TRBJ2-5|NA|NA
TGCAGTGCTAGCTACAGGGTAAGGCGGTTTGAGCAGTACTTC
CSASYRVRRFEQYF
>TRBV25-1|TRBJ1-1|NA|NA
TGTGCCAGCAGTGAACTGGTGGGGATGAACACTGAAGCTTTCTTT
CASSELVGMNTEAFF
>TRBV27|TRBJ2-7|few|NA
TGTGCCAGCAGTTTTTCTGCGACCTACGAGCAGTACTTC
CASSFSATYEQYF
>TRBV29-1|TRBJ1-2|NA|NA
TGCAGCGTTGAAACCCGGACAGATGACTATGGCTACACCTTC
CSVETRTDDYGYTF
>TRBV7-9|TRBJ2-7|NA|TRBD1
TGTGCCAGCAGCCCGGGGACAGGGCGTGCGCAGTACTTC
CASSPGTGRAQYF
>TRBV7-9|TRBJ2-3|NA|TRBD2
TGTGCCAGCAGCACCGGACTAGCGGGGGGGTCTAGCACAGATACGCAGTATTTT
CASSTGLAGGSSTDTQYF
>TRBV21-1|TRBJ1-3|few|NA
TGTGCCAGCAGTGGAGGGAAGTCTGGAAACACCATATATTTT
CASSGGKSGNTIYF
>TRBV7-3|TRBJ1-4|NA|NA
TGTGCCAGCAGCTTAGGTCACGGAGAAAAACTGTTTTTT
CASSLGHGEKLFF
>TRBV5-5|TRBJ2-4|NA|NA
TGTGCCAGCAGCTTGACAGGGGCGGGAAACGTTCAGTACTTC
CASSLTGAGNVQYF
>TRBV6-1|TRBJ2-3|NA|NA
TGTGCCAGCAGTGAAGCGGGGGCATCCACAGATACGCAGTATTTT
CASSEAGASTDTQYF
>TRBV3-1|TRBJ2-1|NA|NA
TGTGCCAGCAGCCAAGATGGGACCTCGGGACGGGAGCAGTTCTTC
CASSQDGTSGREQFF
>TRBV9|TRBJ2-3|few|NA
TGTGCCAGCAGCCCCACGACGGGAGATACGCAGTATTTT
CASSPTTGDTQYF
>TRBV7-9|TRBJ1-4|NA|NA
TGTGCCAGCAGCCCACTGGGTGTGCAACTGTTTTTT
CASSPLGVQLFF
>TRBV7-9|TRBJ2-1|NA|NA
TGTGCCAGCGGCGGCTTGGGAGCCTTCAATGAGCAGTTCTTC
CASGGLGAFNEQFF
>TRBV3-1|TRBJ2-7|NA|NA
TGTGCCAGCAGCCAAGAGGTTGTGACAGCCTCCTACGAGCAGTACTTC
CASSQEVVTASYEQYF
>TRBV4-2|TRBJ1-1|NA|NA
TGTGCCAGCAGCCAAGGGGGGGCAGGGGAGACGGAGGCTTTCTTT
CASSQGGAGETEAFF
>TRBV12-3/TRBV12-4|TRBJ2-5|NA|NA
TGTGCCAGCAGTTCGCGGGACCCCGGTGGGCAAGAGACCCAGTACTTC
CASSSRDPGGQETQYF
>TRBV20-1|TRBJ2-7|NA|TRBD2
TGCAGTGCTAGAGATTATCGGGTAGCGGGGGGGCCAGGCGAGCAGTACTTC
CSARDYRVAGGPGEQYF
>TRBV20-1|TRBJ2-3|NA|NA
TGCAGTGCTGATGGTGGCCCAGATACGCAGTATTTT
CSADGGPDTQYF